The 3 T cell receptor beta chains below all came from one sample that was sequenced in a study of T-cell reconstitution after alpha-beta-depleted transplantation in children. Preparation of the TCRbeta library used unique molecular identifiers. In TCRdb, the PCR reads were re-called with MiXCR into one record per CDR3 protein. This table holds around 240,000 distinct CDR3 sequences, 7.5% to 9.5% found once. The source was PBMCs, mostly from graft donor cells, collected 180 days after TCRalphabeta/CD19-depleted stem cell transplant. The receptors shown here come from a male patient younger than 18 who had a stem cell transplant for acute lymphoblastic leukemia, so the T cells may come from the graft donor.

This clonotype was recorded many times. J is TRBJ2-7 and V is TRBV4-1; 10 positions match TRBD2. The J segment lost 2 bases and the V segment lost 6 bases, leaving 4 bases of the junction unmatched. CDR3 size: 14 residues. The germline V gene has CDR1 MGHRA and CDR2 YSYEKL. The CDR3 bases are TGCGCCAGCAGTTCTAGCGGGAGTGCCTACGAGCAGTACTTC. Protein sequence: CASSSSGSAYEQYF.

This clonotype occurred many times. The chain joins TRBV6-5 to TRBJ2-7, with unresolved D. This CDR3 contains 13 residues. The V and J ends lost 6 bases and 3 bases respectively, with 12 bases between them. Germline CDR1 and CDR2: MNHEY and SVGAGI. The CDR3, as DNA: TGTGCCAGCAGAATTACTTACGGCTACGAGCAGTACTTC. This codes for CASRITYGYEQYF.

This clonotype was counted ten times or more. The CDR3, as DNA: TGTGCCAGCAGTTTAACCGGGACAGGGTTAAATGGCTACACCTTC. Protein: CASSLTGTGLNGYTF. The chain couples TRBV12-3 or TRBV12-4 to TRBJ1-2, with 9 positions matching TRBD1. The CDR3 has 15 amino acids. V lost 2 bases, J lost 6 bases, and 7 bases stayed unmatched.